This T cell receptor beta chain comes out of a study of T cell repertoires in cytomegalovirus infection. Study details: The authors used CMV epitopes that were HLA-C-restricted (recently identified) and HLA-B-restricted (well studied). Shared public TCR beta signatures pointed to both CMV infection and a matching HLA type. General observations from the study: Pooled public TCR beta family frequency picked out CMV carriers with the relevant HLA. HLA-C-restricted CMV-specific TCR beta clonotypes prevailed in the ex vivo response.

Trimming took 6 bases from V and 5 from J, leaving 16 bases between them. Per germline, CDR1 MNHNY and CDR2 SVGAGI (reference sequence). The CDR3 runs to 14 residues. TCRdb redid the calling of the reads with MiXCR, one entry per CDR3 protein. The sample carries some 700,000 distinct CDR3 sequences, roughly 33% recorded once. This clonotype appeared a few times. Its specificity is unknown. This chain connects TRBV6-6 to TRBJ2-5; D might be TRBD1 or TRBD2, each matching 5 bases. This TCR derives from a human donor in good health (CMV status not recorded). Some clones in this sample may be carry-over from other donors' samples. This sample comprised cultured PBMCs, obtained from culture after CMV antigen stimulation. The CDR3 bases are TGTGCCAGCAGCCGGGGACCCTCAAGGGAGACCCAGTACTTC. The encoded protein is CASSRGPSRETQYF.